The 3 T cell receptor beta chains below come from one sample, sequenced in a study of somatic mutations in cytotoxic T cells in rheumatoid arthritis. Profiled with immunoSEQ multiplex PCR; TCRdb holds only in-frame clones, not every one. The table shows more than 13,000 clones, with 55% to 85% occurring only once. Input material: CD8+ T cells sorted from blood. The source is an adult with rheumatoid arthritis.

This sequence joins TRBV30 and TRBJ1-2; D is perhaps TRBD1 (6 bases). CDR1 is GTSNPN and CDR2 is SVGIG in the germline V gene (reference sequence). V gave up 5 bases and J gave up 3 bases, with 16 bases separating them. CDR3 length equals 14 residues. CDR3 nucleotide sequence: TGTGCCTGGGGGACCGACAGGATGTACTATGGCTACACCTTC. It yields the protein CAWGTDRMYYGYTF.

The chain joins TRBV13 to TRBJ2-7; TRBD2 matches at 9 bases. V was clipped by 4 bases and J by 3 bases; unmatched bases: 4. Germline loops: CDR1 PRHDT, CDR2 FYEKMQ (reference sequence). The CDR3 consists of 14 residues. This CDR3 is CASSSATSGYEQYF. CDR3 DNA sequence: TGTGCCAGCAGCTCCGCGACTAGCGGCTACGAGCAGTACTTC.

The chain has TRBV29-1 and TRBJ2-3; 9 bases fit TRBD2. Germline V gives CDR1 SQVTM, CDR2 ANQGSEA. This CDR3 has 19 residues. V was pared by 3 bases and J by 2 bases, with 18 bases of the junction left unmatched. CDR3 sequence reads: CSVEAGGEGGGAFTDTQYF. The CDR3 DNA follows: TGCAGCGTTGAGGCTGGCGGTGAGGGCGGGGGGGCCTTCACAGATACGCAGTATTTT.